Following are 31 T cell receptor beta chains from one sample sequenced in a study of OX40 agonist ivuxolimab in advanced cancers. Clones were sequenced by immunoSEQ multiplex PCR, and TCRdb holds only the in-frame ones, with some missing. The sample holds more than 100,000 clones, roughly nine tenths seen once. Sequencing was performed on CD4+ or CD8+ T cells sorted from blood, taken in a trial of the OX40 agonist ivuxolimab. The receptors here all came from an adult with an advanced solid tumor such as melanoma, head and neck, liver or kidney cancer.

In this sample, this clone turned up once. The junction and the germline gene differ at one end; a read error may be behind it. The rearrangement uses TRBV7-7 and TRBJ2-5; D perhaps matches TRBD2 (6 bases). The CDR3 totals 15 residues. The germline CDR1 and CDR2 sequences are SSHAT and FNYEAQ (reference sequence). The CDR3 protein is CASSVGRGAMETQYF. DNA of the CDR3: TGTGCTAGCAGCGTTGGGCGGGGAGCTATGGAGACCCAGTACTTC.

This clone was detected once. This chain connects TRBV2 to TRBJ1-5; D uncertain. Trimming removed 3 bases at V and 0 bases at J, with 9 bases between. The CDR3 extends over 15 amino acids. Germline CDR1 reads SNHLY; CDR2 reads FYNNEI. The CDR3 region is CASSDLPYSNQPQHF. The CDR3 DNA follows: TGTGCCAGCAGTGATCTACCTTATAGCAATCAGCCCCAGCATTTT.

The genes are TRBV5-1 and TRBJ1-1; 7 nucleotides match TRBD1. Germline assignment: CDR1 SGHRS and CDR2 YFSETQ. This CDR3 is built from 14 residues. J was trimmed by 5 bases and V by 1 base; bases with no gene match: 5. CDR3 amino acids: CASSLNRGGTEAFF. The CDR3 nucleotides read TGCGCCAGCAGCTTGAACAGGGGAGGGACTGAAGCTTTCTTT.

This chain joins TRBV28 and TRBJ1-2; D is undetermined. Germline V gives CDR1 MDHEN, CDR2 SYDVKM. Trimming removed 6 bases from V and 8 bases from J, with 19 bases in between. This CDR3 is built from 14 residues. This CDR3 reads CASRRGPPQEGYTF. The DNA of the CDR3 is TGTGCCAGCAGAAGAGGACCCCCTCAAGAGGGCTACACCTTC.

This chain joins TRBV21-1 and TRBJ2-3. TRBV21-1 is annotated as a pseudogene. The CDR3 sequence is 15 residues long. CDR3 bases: TGTGCCAGCAGCAGACGACGCGGACGAACAGATACGCAGTATTTT. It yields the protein CASSRRRGRTDTQYF.

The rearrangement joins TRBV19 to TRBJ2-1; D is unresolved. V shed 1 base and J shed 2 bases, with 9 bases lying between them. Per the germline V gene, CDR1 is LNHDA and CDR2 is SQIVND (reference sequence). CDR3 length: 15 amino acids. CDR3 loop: CASSIASVAYNEQFF. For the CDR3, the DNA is TGTGCCAGTAGTATAGCGTCCGTGGCCTACAATGAGCAGTTCTTC.

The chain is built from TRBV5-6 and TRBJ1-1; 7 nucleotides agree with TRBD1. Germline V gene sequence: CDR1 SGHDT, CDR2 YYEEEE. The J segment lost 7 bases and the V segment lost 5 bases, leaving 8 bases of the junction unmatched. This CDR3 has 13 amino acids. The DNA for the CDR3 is TGTGCCAGCAGACGACAGGGAGGCAATGAAGCTTTCTTT. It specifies CASRRQGGNEAFF.

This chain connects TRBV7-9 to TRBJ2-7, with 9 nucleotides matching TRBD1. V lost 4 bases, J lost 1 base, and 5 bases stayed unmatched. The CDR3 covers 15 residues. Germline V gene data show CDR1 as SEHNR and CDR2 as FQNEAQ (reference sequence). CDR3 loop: CASSSPGTGSYEQYF. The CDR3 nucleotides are TGTGCCAGCAGCTCCCCCGGGACAGGGTCCTACGAGCAGTACTTC.

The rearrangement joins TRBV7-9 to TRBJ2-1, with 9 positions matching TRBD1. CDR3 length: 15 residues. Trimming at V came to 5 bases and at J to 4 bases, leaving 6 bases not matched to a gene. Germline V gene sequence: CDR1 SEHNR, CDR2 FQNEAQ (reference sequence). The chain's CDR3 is CASSPGQGDYNEQFF. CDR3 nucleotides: TGTGCCAGCAGCCCGGGACAGGGAGATTACAATGAGCAGTTCTTC. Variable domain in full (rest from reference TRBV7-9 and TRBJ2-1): DTGVSQNPRHKITKRGQNVTFRCDPISEHNRLYWYRQTLGQGPEFLTYFQNEAQLEKSRLLSDRFSAERPKGSFSTLEIQRTEQGDSAMYLCASSPGQGDYNEQFFGPGTRLTVL.

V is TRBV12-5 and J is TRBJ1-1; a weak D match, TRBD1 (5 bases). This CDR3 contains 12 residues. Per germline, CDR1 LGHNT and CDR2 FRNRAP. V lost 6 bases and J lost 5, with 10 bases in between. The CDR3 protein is CASGPGRTEAFF. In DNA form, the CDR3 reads TGTGCTAGTGGCCCAGGGAGAACTGAAGCTTTCTTT.

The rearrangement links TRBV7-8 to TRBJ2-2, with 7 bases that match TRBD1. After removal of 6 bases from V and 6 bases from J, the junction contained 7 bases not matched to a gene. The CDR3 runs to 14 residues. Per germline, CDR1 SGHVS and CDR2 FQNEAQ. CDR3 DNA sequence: TGTGCCAGCAGTTTGACAGGGCTGGCCGGGGAGCTGTTTTTT. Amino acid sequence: CASSLTGLAGELFF.

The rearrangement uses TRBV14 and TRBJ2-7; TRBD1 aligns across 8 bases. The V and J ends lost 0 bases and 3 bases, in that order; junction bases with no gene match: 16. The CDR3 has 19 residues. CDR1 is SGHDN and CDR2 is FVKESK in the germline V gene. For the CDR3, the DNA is TGTGCCAGCAGCCAAGATTCAGGGGGCCCCTACCGGGAGAACTACGAGCAGTACTTC. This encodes CASSQDSGGPYRENYEQYF.

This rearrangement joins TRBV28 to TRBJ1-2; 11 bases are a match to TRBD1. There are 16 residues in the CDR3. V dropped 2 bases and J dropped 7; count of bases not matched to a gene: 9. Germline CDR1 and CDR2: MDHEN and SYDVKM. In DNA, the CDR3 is TGTGCCAGCAGTTTAGTCTTACCCGGACAGGGGGCTGGCTACACCTTC. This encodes CASSLVLPGQGAGYTF.

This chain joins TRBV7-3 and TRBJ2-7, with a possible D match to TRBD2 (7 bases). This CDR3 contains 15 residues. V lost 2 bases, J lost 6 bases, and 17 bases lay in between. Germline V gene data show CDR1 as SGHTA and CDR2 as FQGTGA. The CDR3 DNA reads TGTGCCAGCAGCTTAGGACTAGGGGGTCAAGGCGAGCAGTACTTC. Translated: CASSLGLGGQGEQYF. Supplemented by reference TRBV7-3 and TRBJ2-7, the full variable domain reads GAGVSQTPSNKVTEKGKYVELRCDPISGHTALYWYRQSLGQGPEFLIYFQGTGAADDSGLPNDRFFAVRPEGSVSTLKIQRTERGDSAVYLCASSLGLGGQGEQYFGPGTRLTVT.

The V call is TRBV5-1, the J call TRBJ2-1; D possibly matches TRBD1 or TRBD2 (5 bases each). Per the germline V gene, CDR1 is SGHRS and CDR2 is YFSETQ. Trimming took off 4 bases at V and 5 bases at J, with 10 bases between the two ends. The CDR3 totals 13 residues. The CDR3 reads CASSLPGHNEQFF. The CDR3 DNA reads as TGCGCCAGCAGCCTTCCGGGACACAATGAGCAGTTCTTC.

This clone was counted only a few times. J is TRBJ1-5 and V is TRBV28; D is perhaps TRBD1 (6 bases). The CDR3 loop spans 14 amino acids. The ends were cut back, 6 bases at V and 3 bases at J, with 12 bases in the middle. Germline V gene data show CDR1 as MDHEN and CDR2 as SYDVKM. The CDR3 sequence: CASSSTGYNQPQHF. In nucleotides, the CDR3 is TGTGCCAGCAGCTCCACAGGGTACAATCAGCCCCAGCATTTT.

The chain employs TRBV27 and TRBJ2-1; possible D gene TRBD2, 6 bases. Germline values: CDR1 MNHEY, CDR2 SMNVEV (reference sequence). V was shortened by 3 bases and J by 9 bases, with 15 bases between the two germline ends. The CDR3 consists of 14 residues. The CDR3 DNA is TGTGCCAGCAGTTTCCCGGGGACTGCGACTGAGCAGTTCTTC. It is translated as CASSFPGTATEQFF.

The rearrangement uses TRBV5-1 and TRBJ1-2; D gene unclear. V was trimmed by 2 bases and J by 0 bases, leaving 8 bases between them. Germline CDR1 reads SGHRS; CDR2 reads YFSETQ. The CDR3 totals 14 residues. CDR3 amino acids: CASSFGPTNYGYTF. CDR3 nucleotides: TGCGCCAGCAGCTTTGGGCCAACTAACTATGGCTACACCTTC.

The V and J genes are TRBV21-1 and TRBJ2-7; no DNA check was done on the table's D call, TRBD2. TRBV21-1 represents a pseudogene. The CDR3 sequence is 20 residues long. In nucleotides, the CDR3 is TGTGCCAGCAGCAAAAATAGAGAAGGACTAGCGGGCAGGTCTTCCTACGAGCAGTACTTC. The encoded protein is CASSKNREGLAGRSSYEQYF.

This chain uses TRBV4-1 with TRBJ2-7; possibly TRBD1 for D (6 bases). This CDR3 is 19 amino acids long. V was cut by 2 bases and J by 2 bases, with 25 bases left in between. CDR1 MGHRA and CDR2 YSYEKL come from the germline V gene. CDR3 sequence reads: CASSQYSRLTGSTPYEQYF. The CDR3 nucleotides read TGCGCCAGCAGCCAATACTCCCGATTAACAGGGTCAACCCCCTACGAGCAGTACTTC.

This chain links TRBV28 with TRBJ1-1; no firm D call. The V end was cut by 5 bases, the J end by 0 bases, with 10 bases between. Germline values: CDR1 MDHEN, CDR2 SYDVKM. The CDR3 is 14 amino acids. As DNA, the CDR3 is TGTGCCAGCAGTCTCGAACAGATGAACACTGAAGCTTTCTTT. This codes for CASSLEQMNTEAFF. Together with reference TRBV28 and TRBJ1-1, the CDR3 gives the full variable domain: DVKVTQSSRYLVKRTGEKVFLECVQDMDHENMFWYRQDPGLGLRLIYFSYDVKMKEKGDIPEGYSVSREKKERFSLILESASTNQTSMYLCASSLEQMNTEAFFGQGTRLTVV.

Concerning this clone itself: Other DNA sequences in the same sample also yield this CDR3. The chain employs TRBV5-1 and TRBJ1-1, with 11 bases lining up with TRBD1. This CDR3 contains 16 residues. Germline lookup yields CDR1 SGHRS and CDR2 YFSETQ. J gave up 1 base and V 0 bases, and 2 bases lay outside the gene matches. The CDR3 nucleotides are TGCGCCAGCAGCTTGGGGACAGGGGGCACGAACACTGAAGCTTTCTTT. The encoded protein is CASSLGTGGTNTEAFF.

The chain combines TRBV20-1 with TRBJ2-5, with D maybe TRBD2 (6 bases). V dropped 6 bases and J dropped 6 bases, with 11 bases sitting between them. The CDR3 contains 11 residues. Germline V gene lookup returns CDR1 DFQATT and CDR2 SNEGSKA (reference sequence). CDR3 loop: CSAIRGKTQYF. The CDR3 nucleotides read TGCAGTGCCATCCGGGGGAAGACCCAGTACTTC.

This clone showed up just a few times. The CDR3 loop reads CASSLFNQPQHF. The CDR3 bases are TGTGCCAGCAGCTTGTTCAATCAGCCCCAGCATTTT. The V and J genes are TRBV5-6 and TRBJ1-5; D not certain. Trimming removed 1 base at V and 3 bases at J, with 2 bases between. The CDR3 loop spans 12 amino acids. Germline-derived CDR1 and CDR2 are SGHDT and YYEEEE.

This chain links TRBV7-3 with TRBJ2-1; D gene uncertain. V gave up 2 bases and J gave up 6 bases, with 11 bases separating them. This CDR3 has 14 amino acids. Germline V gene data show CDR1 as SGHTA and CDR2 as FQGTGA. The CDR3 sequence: CASSLGPNLNEQFF. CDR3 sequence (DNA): TGTGCCAGCAGCTTAGGGCCCAACCTCAATGAGCAGTTCTTC.

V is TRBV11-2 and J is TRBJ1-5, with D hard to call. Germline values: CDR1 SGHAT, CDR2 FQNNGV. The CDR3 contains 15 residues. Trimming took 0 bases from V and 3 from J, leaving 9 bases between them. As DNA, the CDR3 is TGTGCCAGCAGCTTAGATCAGAGTTACAATCAGCCCCAGCATTTT. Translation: CASSLDQSYNQPQHF.

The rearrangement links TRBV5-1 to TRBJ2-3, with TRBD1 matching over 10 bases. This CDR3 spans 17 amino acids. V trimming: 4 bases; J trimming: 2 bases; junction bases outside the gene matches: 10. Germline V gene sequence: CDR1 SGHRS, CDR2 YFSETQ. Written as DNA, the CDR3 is TGCGCCAGCAGCCTCCGGGGGGACAGGGGATACACAGATACGCAGTATTTT. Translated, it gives CASSLRGDRGYTDTQYF.

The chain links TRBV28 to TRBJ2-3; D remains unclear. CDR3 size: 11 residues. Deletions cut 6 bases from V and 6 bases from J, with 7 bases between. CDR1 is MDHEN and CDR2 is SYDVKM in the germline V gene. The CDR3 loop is CASRQSDTQYF. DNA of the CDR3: TGTGCCAGCAGGCAGAGTGATACGCAGTATTTT.

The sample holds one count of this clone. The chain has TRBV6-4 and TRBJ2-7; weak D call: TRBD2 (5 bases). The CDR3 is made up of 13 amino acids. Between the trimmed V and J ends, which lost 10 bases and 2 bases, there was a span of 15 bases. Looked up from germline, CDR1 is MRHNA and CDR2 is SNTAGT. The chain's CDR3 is CANSRTRTYEQYF. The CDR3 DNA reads TGTGCCAACTCCCGGACTCGGACCTACGAGCAGTACTTC.

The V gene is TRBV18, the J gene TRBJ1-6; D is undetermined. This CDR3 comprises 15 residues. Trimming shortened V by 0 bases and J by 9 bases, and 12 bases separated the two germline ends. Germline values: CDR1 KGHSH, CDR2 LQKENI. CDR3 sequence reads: CASSPPMGNGSPLHF. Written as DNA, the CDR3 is TGTGCCAGCTCACCACCGATGGGGAACGGTTCACCCCTCCACTTT.

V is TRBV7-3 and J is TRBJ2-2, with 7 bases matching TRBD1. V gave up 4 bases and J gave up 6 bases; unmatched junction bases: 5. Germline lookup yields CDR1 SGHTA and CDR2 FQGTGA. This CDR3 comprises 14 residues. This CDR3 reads CASSSTGAAGELFF. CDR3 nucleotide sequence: TGTGCCAGCAGCTCTACAGGGGCGGCCGGGGAGCTGTTTTTT.